This record concerns one TCR beta chain sequence. This clonotype was seen ten or more times. Its antigen is not yet known. No qualities accompany the bases; no much larger clone lies one base away. From a lookup of the germline V gene, CDR1 and CDR2 are SGHRS and YFSETQ. Spanning cysteine to phenylalanine, the CDR3 consists of 16 amino acids. The retained sequence is limited to the CDR3, 48 bases, with the frame set at the first base. After removal of 1 base from V and 1 base from J, the junction retains 8 bases not matched to a gene. This entry is derived from a study of breast tumors, draining lymph nodes, adjacent tissues (dated by TCRdb to the mid-2010s). The study in broad terms: TCR beta repertoires were compared across tumor, adjacent nontumor tissue and axillary lymph nodes obtained from breast cancer patients. In human breast cancer, the study set out to assess how tumor, surrounding tissue and draining lymph node repertoires relate to one another and whether T cells might be exchanged between them. The investigation overall reported the following: The data were considered consistent with most tumor T cells being derived from the lymph node and subsequently expanding within tumor tissue. Tumor and nontumor tissue repertoires were significantly more similar in luminal-like than in basal-like breast cancer. T-cell repertoire diversity in tumors was found to be lower than in lymph nodes but higher than in nontumor tissue, and preferential V and J gene usage was observed. The study presented the conclusion that tumor T cells originate in lymph nodes as consistent with a hypothesis, not as something directly demonstrated.

Sequencing took place on an Illumina HiSeq 2000. TCR beta chain libraries were generated by multiplex PCR amplification. High-throughput sequencing was used to analyze the amplified TCR beta chain products. TCRdb applied fastp at Q25 and MiXCR to the public reads, then kept only in-frame beta chains. Identical CDR3 proteins give one entry, which carries the most common genes and DNA. The sample table contains 120,000 to 150,000 distinct CDR3 sequences; only one count was recorded for over 25% of them. The ten largest clones take up less than 2.5% of the sample. Lymph node samples came from the axillary draining lymph nodes of breast cancer patients.

The receptor's source is a female donor with breast cancer. Some clones in this sample may be carry-over from other donors' samples. The V and J segments used are TRBV5-1 and TRBJ2-7; 7 of the junction bases match TRBD2. Sequences were obtained from axillary lymph node tissue. The DNA sequence is TGCGCCAGCAGCTTGATAGCGGGTTTGGGTTCCTACGAGCAGTACTTC. This is translated as CASSLIAGLGSYEQYF.